This TCR beta chain originates from a study of cytomegalovirus exposure and HLA in healthy donors. V dropped 4 bases and J dropped 3; count of bases not matched to a gene: 3. CDR1 is LNHDA and CDR2 is SQIVND in the germline V gene (reference sequence). CDR3 length: 14 residues. Primers: 60 Vbeta forward and 13 Jbeta reverse. Sequenced by immunoSEQ multiplex PCR; TCRdb stores in-frame clones only, minus some. The table includes approximately 170,000 clones, 80% to 85% detected once. This TCR came from a boy younger than 10 in good health and CMV-seronegative. The sample comprised PBMCs. The V and J genes are TRBV19 and TRBJ2-3; 8 bases are shared with TRBD2. The DNA of the CDR3 is TGTGCCAGTAGTACGGGACTAGGAACAGATACGCAGTATTTT. Protein sequence: CASSTGLGTDTQYF.